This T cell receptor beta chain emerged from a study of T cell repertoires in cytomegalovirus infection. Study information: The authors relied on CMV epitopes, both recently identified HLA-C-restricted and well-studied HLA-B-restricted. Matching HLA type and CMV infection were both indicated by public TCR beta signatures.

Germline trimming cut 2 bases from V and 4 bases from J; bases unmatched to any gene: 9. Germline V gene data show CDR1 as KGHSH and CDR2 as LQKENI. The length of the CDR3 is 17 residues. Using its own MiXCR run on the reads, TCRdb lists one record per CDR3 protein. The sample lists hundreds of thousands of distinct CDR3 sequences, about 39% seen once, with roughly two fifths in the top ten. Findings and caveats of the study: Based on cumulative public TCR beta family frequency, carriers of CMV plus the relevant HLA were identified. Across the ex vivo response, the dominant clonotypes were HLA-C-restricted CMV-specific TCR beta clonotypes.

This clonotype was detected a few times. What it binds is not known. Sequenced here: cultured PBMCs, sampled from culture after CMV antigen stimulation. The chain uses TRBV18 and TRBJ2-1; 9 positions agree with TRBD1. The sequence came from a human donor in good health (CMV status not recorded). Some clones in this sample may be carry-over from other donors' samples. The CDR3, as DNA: TGTGCCAGCTCACCAAATGAACCGGGACAGGGTTACAATGAGCAGTTCTTC. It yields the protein CASSPNEPGQGYNEQFF.